This T cell receptor beta chain was recovered during a study of control samples from healthy donors and cancer patients. The repertoire was sequenced with immunoSEQ multiplex PCR; TCRdb's copy has only in-frame clones and lacks some. The sample contains about 190,000 clones, around 90% of which appear only once. The V segment lost 3 bases and the J segment 0 bases; nucleotides outside the gene matches: 7. Germline values: CDR1 SGDLS, CDR2 YYNGEE. There are 16 residues in the CDR3. This TCR came from a man aged 25 to 45 in good health. The specimen sequenced was blood. The V call is TRBV9, the J call TRBJ2-3, with 7 nucleotides matching TRBD2. The CDR3 sequence: CASSAFGGGSTDTQYF. The CDR3 DNA sequence: TGTGCCAGCAGCGCCTTTGGGGGGGGAAGCACAGATACGCAGTATTTT. Combining the CDR3 with reference TRBV9 and TRBJ2-3 gives the whole variable domain DSGVTQTPKHLITATGQRVTLRCSPRSGDLSVYWYQQSLDQGLQFLIQYYNGEERAKGNILERFSAQQFPDLHSELNLSSLELGDSALYFCASSAFGGGSTDTQYFGPGTRLTVL.